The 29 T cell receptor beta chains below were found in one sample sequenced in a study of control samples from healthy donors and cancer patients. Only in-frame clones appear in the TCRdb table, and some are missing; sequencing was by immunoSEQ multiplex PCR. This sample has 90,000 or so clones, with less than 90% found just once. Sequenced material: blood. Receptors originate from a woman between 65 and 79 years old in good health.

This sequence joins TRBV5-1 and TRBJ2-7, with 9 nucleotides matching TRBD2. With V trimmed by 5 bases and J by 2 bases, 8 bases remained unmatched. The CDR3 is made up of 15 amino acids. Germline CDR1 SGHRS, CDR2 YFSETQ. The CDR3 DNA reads TGCGCCAGCAGATCCGGGACTAGCCAGGCCTACGAGCAGTACTTC. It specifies CASRSGTSQAYEQYF.

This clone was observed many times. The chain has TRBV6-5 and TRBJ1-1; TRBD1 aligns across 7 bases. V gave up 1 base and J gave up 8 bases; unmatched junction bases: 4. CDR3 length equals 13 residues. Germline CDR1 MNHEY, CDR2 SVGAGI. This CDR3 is CASSYLTGAEAFF. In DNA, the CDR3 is TGTGCCAGCAGTTACTTAACAGGGGCGGAAGCTTTCTTT.

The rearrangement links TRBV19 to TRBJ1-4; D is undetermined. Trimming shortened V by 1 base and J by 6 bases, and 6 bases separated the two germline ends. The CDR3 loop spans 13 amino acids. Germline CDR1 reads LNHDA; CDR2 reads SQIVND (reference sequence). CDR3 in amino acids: CASSIVSDEKLFF. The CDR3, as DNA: TGTGCCAGTAGTATAGTGAGCGATGAAAAACTGTTTTTT.

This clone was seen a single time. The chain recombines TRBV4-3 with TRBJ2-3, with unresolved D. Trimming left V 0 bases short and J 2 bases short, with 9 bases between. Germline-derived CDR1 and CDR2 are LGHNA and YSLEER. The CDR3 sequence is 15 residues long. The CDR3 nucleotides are TGCGCCAGCAGCCAAGATCGGCACCCCACAGATACGCAGTATTTT. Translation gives CASSQDRHPTDTQYF.

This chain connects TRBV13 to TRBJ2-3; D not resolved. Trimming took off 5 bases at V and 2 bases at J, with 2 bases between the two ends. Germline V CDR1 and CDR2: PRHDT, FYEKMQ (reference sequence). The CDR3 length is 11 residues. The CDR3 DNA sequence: TGTGCCAGCAGCATCACAGATACGCAGTATTTT. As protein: CASSITDTQYF.

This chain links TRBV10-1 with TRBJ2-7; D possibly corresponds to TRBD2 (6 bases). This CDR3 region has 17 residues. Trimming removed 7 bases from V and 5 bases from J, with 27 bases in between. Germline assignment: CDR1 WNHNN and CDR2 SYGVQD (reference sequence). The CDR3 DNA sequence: TGCGCCAGCACTTGGGCAGGGACGTCGGGAGTACACAACGAGCAGTACTTC. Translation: CASTWAGTSGVHNEQYF.

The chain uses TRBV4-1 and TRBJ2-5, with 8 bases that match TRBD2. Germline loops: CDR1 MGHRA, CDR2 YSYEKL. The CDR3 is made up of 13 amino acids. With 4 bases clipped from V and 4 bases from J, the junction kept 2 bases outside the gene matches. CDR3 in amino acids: CASSRGLVETQYF. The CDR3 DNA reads TGCGCCAGCAGCCGGGGACTAGTAGAGACCCAGTACTTC.

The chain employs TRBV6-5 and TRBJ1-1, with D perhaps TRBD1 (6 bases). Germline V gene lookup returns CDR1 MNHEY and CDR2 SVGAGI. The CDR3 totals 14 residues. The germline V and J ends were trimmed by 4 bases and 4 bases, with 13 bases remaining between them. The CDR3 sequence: CASSFHRVFTEAFF. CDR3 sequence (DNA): TGTGCCAGCAGTTTCCACAGGGTCTTCACTGAAGCTTTCTTT.

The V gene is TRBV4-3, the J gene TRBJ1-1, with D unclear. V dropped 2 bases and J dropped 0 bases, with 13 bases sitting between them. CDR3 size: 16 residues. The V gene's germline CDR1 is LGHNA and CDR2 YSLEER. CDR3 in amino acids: CASSQYYGRMNTEAFF. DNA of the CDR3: TGCGCCAGCAGCCAATACTATGGACGGATGAACACTGAAGCTTTCTTT.

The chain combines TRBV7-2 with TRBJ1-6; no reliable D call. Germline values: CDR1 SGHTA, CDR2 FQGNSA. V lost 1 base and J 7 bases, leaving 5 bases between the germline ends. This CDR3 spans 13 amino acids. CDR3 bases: TGTGCCAGCAGCTTAGTAGAGAATTCACCCCTCCACTTT. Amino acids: CASSLVENSPLHF. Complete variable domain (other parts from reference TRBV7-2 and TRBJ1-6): GAGVSQSPSNKVTEKGKDVELRCDPISGHTALYWYRQSLGQGLEFLIYFQGNSAPDKSGLPSDRFSAERTGGSVSTLTIQRTQQEDSAVYLCASSLVENSPLHFGNGTRLTVT.

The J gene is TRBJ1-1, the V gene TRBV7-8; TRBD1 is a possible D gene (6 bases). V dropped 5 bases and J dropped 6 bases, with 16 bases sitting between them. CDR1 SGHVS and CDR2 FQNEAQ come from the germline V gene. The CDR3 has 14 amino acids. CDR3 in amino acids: CASSPQYKGAEAFF. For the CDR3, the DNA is TGTGCCAGCAGCCCACAATATAAGGGGGCTGAAGCTTTCTTT.

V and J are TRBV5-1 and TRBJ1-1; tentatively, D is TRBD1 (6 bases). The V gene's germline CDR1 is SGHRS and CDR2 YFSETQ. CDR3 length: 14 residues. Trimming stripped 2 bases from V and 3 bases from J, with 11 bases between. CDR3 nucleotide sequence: TGCGCCAGCAGCTTAGCAGGGGCGGACACTGAAGCTTTCTTT. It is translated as CASSLAGADTEAFF.

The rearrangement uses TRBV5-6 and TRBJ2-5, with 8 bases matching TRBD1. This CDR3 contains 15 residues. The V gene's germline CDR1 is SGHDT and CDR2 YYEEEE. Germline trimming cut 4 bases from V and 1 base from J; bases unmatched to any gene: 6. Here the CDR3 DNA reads TGTGCCAGCAGCCCCGGACAGGGCCTCCAAGAGACCCAGTACTTC. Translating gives CASSPGQGLQETQYF.

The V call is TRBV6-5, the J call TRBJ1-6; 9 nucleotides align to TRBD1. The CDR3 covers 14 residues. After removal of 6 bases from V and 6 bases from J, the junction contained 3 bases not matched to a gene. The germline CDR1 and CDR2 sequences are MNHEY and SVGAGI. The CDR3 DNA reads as TGTGCCAGCAGAGGGACAGGGCGTAATTCACCCCTCCACTTT. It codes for CASRGTGRNSPLHF.

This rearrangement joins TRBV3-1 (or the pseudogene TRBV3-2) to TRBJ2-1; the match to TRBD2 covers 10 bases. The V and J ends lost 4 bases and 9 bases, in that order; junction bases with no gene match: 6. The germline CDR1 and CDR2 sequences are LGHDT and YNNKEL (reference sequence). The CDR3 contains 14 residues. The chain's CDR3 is CASSRLAGVSEQFF. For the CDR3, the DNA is TGTGCCAGCAGCCGGCTAGCGGGAGTTAGTGAGCAGTTCTTC.

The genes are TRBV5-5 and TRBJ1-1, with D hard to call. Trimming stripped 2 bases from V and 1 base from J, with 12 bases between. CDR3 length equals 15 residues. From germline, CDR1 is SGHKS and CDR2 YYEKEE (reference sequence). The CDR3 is CASSFTPGGNTEAFF. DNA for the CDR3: TGTGCCAGCAGCTTTACGCCGGGAGGGAACACTGAAGCTTTCTTT.

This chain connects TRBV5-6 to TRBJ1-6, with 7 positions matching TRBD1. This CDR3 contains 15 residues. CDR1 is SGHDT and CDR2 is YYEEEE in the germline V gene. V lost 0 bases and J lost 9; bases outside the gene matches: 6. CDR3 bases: TGTGCCAGCAGCTTGGATGCGACAGGGCGTTCACCCCTCCACTTT. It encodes CASSLDATGRSPLHF.

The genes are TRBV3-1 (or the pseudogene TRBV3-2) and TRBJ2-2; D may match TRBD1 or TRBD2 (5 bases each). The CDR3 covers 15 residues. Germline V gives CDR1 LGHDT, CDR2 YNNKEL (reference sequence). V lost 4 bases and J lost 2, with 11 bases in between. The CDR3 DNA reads TGTGCCAGCAGCCGGGTAGGGACCAACACCGGGGAGCTGTTTTTT. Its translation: CASSRVGTNTGELFF.

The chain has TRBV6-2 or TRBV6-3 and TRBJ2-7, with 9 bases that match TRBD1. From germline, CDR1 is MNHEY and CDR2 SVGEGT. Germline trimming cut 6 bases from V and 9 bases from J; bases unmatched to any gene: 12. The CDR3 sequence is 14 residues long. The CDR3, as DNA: TGTGCCAGCAGCCCGGGGACAGGGAAGTTTGGGCAGTACTTC. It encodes CASSPGTGKFGQYF.

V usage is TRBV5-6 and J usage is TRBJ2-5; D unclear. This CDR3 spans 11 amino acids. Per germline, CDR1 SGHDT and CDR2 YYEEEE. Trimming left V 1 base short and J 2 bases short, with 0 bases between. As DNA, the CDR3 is TGTGCCAGCAGCTTGCAAGAGACCCAGTACTTC. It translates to CASSLQETQYF.

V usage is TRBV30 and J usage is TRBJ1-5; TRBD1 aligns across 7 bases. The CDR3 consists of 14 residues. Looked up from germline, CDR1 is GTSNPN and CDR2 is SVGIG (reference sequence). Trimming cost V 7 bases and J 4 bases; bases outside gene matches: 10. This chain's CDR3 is CAFAMTGRNQPQHF. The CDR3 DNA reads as TGTGCCTTTGCAATGACAGGGCGAAATCAGCCCCAGCATTTT.

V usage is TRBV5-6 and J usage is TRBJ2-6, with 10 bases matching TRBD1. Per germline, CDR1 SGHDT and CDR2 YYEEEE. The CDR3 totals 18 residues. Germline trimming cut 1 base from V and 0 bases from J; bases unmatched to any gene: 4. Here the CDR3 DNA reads TGTGCCAGCAGCTTGAGGGGACAGGGGTACTCTGGGGCCAACGTCCTGACTTTC. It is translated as CASSLRGQGYSGANVLTF.

The CDR3 loop reads CASSPEGRGTEAFF. CDR3 coding DNA: TGTGCCAGCTCACCAGAGGGCAGGGGAACTGAAGCTTTCTTT. The chain carries TRBV18 and TRBJ1-1; TRBD1 is a possible D gene (6 bases). The germline gives CDR1 KGHSH, CDR2 LQKENI. The CDR3 runs to 14 residues. Trimming took off 2 bases at V and 5 bases at J, with 12 bases between the two ends.

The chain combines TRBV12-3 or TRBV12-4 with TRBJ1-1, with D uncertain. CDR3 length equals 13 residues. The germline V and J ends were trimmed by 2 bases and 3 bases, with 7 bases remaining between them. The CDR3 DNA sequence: TGTGCCAGCAGTTTAAATGGGGACACTGAAGCTTTCTTT. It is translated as CASSLNGDTEAFF.

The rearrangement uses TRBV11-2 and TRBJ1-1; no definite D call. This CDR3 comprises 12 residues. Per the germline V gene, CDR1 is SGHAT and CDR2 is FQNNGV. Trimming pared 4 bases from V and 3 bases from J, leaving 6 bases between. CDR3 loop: CASSSRHTEAFF. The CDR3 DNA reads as TGTGCCAGCAGCTCCCGACACACTGAAGCTTTCTTT.

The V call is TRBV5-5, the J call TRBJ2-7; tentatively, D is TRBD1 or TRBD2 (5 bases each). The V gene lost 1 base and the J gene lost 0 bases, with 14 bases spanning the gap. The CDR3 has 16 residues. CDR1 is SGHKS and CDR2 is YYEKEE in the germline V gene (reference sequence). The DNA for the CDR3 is TGTGCCAGCAGCTTGTCTGGGACGTCGAGCTCCTACGAGCAGTACTTC. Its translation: CASSLSGTSSSYEQYF.

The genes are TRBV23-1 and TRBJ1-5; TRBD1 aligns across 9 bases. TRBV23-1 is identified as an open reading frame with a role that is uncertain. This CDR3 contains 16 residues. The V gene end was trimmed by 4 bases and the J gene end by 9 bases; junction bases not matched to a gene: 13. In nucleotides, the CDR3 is TGCGCCAGCAGTCCCTATTTGGACAGGGGTGAAGGGCCCCAGCATTTT. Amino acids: CASSPYLDRGEGPQHF.

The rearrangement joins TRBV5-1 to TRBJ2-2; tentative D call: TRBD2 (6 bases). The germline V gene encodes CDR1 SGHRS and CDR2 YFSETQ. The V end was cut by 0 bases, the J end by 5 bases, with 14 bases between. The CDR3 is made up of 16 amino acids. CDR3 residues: CASSLVAEIVTGELFF. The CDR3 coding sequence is TGCGCCAGCAGCTTGGTAGCGGAGATTGTAACCGGGGAGCTGTTTTTT.

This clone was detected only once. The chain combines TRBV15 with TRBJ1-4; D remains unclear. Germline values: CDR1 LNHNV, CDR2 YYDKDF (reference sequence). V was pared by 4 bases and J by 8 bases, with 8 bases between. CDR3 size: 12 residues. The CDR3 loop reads CATSKGTEKLFF. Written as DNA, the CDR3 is TGTGCCACCAGCAAAGGTACGGAAAAACTGTTTTTT.